A selection of T cell receptor beta chains follows, all from one sample in a study of human T cells and chemical hapten exposure. TCRdb recomputed calls from the RACE reads with MiXCR, one row per CDR3 protein. Here the sample spans 200,000 to 300,000 distinct CDR3 sequences, approximately 8.6% being singletons. The sequencing here drew on whole blood, taken in connection with sensitization to the hapten diphenylcyclopropenone (DPC). The receptors were sampled from a woman aged 40 to 50 with alopecia areata. Some clones in this sample may be carry-over from other donors' samples. The CDR3 runs from the conserved cysteine through the conserved F or W. Each record gives: D gene, J gene, V gene, clone size, CDR3 protein, CDR3 DNA. The D gene is left open where the match is weak. Not all rows give a size; the values are once, few, many and, for expanded clones, a class.

TRBD1	TRBJ1-5	TRBV19	many	CASSVQGVGNQPQHF	TGTGCCAGTAGCGTACAGGGGGTAGGTAATCAGCCCCAGCATTTT
-	TRBJ2-1	TRBV11-1	few	CASSPRGGTPRTDEQFF	TGTGCCAGCAGCCCCAGGGGAGGGACCCCACGCACGGATGAGCAGTTCTTC
TRBD1	TRBJ2-7	TRBV20-1	-	CSLAGTGSSEQYF	TGCAGTCTAGCCGGGACAGGGTCCTCCGAGCAGTACTTC
-	TRBJ2-1	TRBV12-3/TRBV12-4	many	CASTDSGQYNEQFF	TGTGCCAGCACCGACTCTGGACAGTACAATGAGCAGTTCTTC
TRBD2	TRBJ2-5	TRBV29-1	-	CSVNRGGSEAETQYF	TGCAGCGTTAACCGGGGCGGGAGTGAAGCAGAGACCCAGTACTTC
-	TRBJ1-1	TRBV20-1	-	CSAREAAKNTEAFF	TGCAGTGCTAGAGAAGCCGCAAAGAACACTGAAGCTTTCTTT
-	TRBJ2-5	TRBV21-1	many	CASSKALSAGEQETQYF	TGTGCCAGCAGCAAAGCGCTTTCGGCGGGAGAGCAAGAGACCCAGTACTTC
TRBD2	TRBJ2-7	TRBV6-4	-	CASSLEAGAPGEQYF	TGTGCCAGCAGTTTGGAGGCGGGAGCTCCTGGCGAGCAGTACTTC
-	TRBJ1-1	TRBV10-3	-	CAISGWGRADAEAFF	TGTGCCATCAGTGGCTGGGGGCGCGCCGACGCTGAAGCTTTCTTT
-	TRBJ2-5	TRBV28	many	CASSFRGSLETQYF	TGTGCCAGCAGTTTCCGAGGATCTTTAGAGACCCAGTACTTC
-	TRBJ1-1	TRBV4-3	few	CASSQVPGYTEAFF	TGCGCCAGCAGCCAAGTCCCAGGGTACACTGAAGCTTTCTTT
TRBD2	TRBJ2-3	TRBV4-1	-	CASSWTSGSADTQYF	TGCGCCAGCAGCTGGACTAGCGGGAGCGCAGATACGCAGTATTTT
TRBD1	TRBJ1-2	TRBV25-1	few	CASSESGTGNYGYTF	TGTGCCAGCAGTGAGTCCGGGACAGGGAACTATGGCTACACCTTC
TRBD1	TRBJ1-1	TRBV12-3/TRBV12-4	few	CASRSTGGHTEAFF	TGTGCCAGCAGGTCGACAGGGGGACACACTGAAGCTTTCTTT
-	TRBJ2-3	TRBV5-6	-	CASSLVQGLGTDTQYF	TGTGCCAGCAGCTTGGTTCAGGGTTTGGGCACAGATACGCAGTATTTT
-	TRBJ2-5	TRBV10-3	few	CAIRDSGGRQETQYF	TGTGCCATCAGGGACAGTGGGGGACGGCAAGAGACCCAGTACTTC
-	TRBJ1-2	TRBV10-3	many	CAISDRQGFNGYTF	TGTGCCATCAGTGATCGCCAGGGGTTCAATGGCTACACCTTC
-	TRBJ2-2	TRBV5-5	-	CASSFKLRTGELFF	TGTGCCAGCAGCTTCAAACTGAGGACCGGGGAGCTGTTTTTT
-	TRBJ2-5	TRBV25-1	-	CASSEDRTGQETQYF	TGTGCCAGCAGTGAAGACCGGACGGGGCAAGAGACCCAGTACTTC
-	TRBJ2-5	TRBV20-1	few	CSARARTVLIGETQYF	TGCAGTGCTAGAGCCAGGACAGTATTGATTGGGGAGACCCAGTACTTC
TRBD2	TRBJ2-1	TRBV5-4	-	CASSLTSGYTNEQFF	TGTGCCAGCAGCTTGACTAGCGGATATACGAATGAGCAGTTCTTC
-	TRBJ2-5	TRBV4-2	many	CASSQAQGDQETQYF	TGTGCCAGCAGCCAAGCGCAGGGCGACCAAGAGACCCAGTACTTC
-	TRBJ2-7	TRBV10-3	many	CAISSGTTYSYEQYF	TGTGCCATCAGTTCCGGGACAACTTACTCCTACGAGCAGTACTTC
-	TRBJ1-5	TRBV9	few	CASSKDGARQPQHF	TGTGCCAGCAGCAAGGACGGTGCCCGGCAGCCCCAGCATTTT
-	TRBJ2-7	TRBV5-1	many	CASRGETEQYF	TGCGCCAGCAGGGGAGAGACGGAGCAGTACTTC
TRBD2	TRBJ2-3	TRBV29-1	few	CSVEVSSGGTDTQYF	TGCAGCGTTGAAGTGTCTAGCGGGGGCACAGATACGCAGTATTTT
TRBD2	TRBJ2-3	TRBV29-1	many	CSVEDRLADREYF	TGCAGCGTTGAAGATCGACTAGCGGACCGTGAGTATTTT
TRBD2	TRBJ2-7	TRBV7-3	once	CASSQILAGGFYEQYF	TGTGCCAGCAGCCAAATACTAGCGGGAGGTTTCTACGAGCAGTACTTC
TRBD1	TRBJ1-1	TRBV29-1	-	CSVQTGGKTEAFF	TGCAGCGTTCAGACAGGGGGCAAGACTGAAGCTTTCTTT
-	TRBJ1-5	TRBV10-3	few	CAISTPGGNQPQHF	TGTGCCATCAGTACACCAGGGGGCAATCAGCCCCAGCATTTT
-	TRBJ2-3	TRBV11-1	few	CASSSHGASVTDTQYF	TGTGCCAGCAGCTCTCACGGGGCTTCGGTAACAGATACGCAGTATTTT
TRBD1	TRBJ1-5	TRBV28	-	CASRTITGVPSNQPQHF	TGTGCCAGCAGAACAATTACAGGGGTCCCTAGCAATCAGCCCCAGCATTTT
-	TRBJ1-1	TRBV20-1	-	CSARVTGGPRATEAFF	TGCAGTGCTAGAGTGACCGGAGGGCCCCGGGCCACTGAAGCTTTCTTT
TRBD2	TRBJ2-3	TRBV29-1	many	CSVDQGTTTDTQYF	TGCAGCGTTGATCAAGGGACTACAACAGATACGCAGTATTTT
TRBD1	TRBJ2-1	TRBV12-3/TRBV12-4	few	CASTSGQGARSEQFF	TGTGCCAGCACCAGTGGACAGGGGGCTAGATCTGAGCAGTTCTTC
TRBD2	TRBJ2-1	TRBV7-2	-	CASSLGLAGGHNEQFF	TGTGCCAGCAGCTTAGGTCTGGCGGGAGGACACAATGAGCAGTTCTTC
TRBD2	TRBJ2-1	TRBV6-5	many	CASSLIAGGMNEQFF	TGTGCCAGCAGCCTAATAGCGGGAGGTATGAATGAGCAGTTCTTC
-	TRBJ2-5	TRBV29-1	-	CSGAGETQYF	TGCAGCGGTGCGGGGGAGACCCAGTACTTC
-	TRBJ1-5	TRBV18	few	CASSLEVRQPQHF	TGTGCCAGCTCACTAGAAGTGCGTCAGCCCCAGCATTTT
TRBD2	TRBJ2-5	TRBV6-5	-	CASSSLAGETQYF	TGTGCCAGCAGTTCACTAGCGGGAGAGACCCAGTACTTC
TRBD1	TRBJ2-7	TRBV6-2/TRBV6-3	many	CASSYWDSYEQYF	TGTGCCAGCAGTTACTGGGACAGCTACGAGCAGTACTTC
-	TRBJ2-3	TRBV28	many	CASSSAGIRADTQYF	TGTGCCAGCAGTTCAGCAGGGATTCGCGCAGATACGCAGTATTTT
TRBD1	TRBJ1-2	TRBV27	few	CASSLTGAINYGYTF	TGTGCCAGCAGTTTGACAGGGGCAATTAACTATGGCTACACCTTC
-	TRBJ2-7	TRBV9	-	CASSVGGGGGEQYF	TGTGCCAGCAGCGTTGGAGGTGGGGGCGGCGAGCAGTACTTC
-	TRBJ2-3	TRBV4-2	few	CASSQDRKADTQYF	TGTGCCAGCAGCCAAGATCGGAAGGCAGATACGCAGTATTTT
TRBD2	TRBJ2-3	TRBV6-6	few	CASQRGSVDTQYF	TGTGCCAGTCAGCGGGGGAGCGTGGATACGCAGTATTTT
-	TRBJ2-7	TRBV7-9	-	CASSAPGQGYEQYF	TGTGCCAGCAGTGCGCCGGGGCAGGGCTACGAGCAGTACTTC
-	TRBJ1-2	TRBV7-2	many	CASSPLIRGVDGYTF	TGTGCCAGCAGCCCACTCATCAGGGGCGTCGATGGCTACACCTTC
TRBD1	TRBJ1-5	TRBV5-1	few	CASSLAGQGHQPQHF	TGCGCCAGCAGCTTGGCGGGACAGGGTCATCAGCCCCAGCATTTT
TRBD1	TRBJ1-4	TRBV6-5	-	CASSRQGRVEKLFF	TGTGCCAGCAGTAGACAGGGTCGAGTGGAAAAACTGTTTTTT
TRBD1	TRBJ2-7	TRBV5-1	few	CASSFTGAHEQYF	TGCGCCAGCAGCTTTACAGGGGCCCACGAGCAGTACTTC
-	TRBJ1-3	TRBV10-3	many	CAIKEVLSGNTIYF	TGTGCCATCAAAGAAGTCCTCTCTGGAAACACCATATATTTT
-	TRBJ2-7	TRBV6-2/TRBV6-3	-	CASSYSVDGREQYF	TGTGCCAGCAGTTACTCAGTCGATGGGCGCGAGCAGTACTTC
TRBD1	TRBJ2-5	TRBV7-2	-	CASSSWTGGGETQYF	TGTGCCAGCAGCTCGTGGACAGGGGGCGGCGAGACCCAGTACTTC